This T cell receptor (beta chain) originates from a study of blood T cell repertoires in COVID-19. Study background: The samples span acute and convalescent COVID-19 from the United States, Italy and Spain. T cells, B-cell-depleted T cells, or PBMCs supplied cDNA or gDNA.

CDR1 and CDR2 from the germline V gene are MDHEN and SYDVKM. V lost 4 bases and J lost 0, with 12 bases in between. This CDR3 is built from 15 residues. In the original workflow: From reference gene primer amplification, estimates of nucleated cell counts were derived. Profiling relied on immunoSEQ multiplex PCR, and the TCRdb table lists in-frame clones only, not all of them. That table furnishes V, J and clone size, whereas the DNA furnished D and trimming. The sample includes fewer than 60,000 clones, 79% of them seen just once. The sequence came from a man aged 70-80 years with acute or convalescent COVID-19. This chain connects TRBV28 to TRBJ1-2; D gene unclear. The sample comprised peripheral blood. The CDR3 coding sequence is TGTGCCAGCAGTTCTCCACGACGGGCTAACTATGGCTACACCTTC. This encodes CASSSPRRANYGYTF.